This T cell receptor beta chain was captured by sequencing in a study of T-cell reconstitution after alpha-beta-depleted transplantation in children. This clonotype was picked up a small number of times. The CDR3 length is 16 residues. Germline V CDR1 and CDR2: KGHDR, SFDVKD. Trimming cost V 1 base and J 1 base, with 10 bases left between them. For TCRbeta, the library was prepared with unique molecular identifiers. TCRdb re-called the PCR reads through MiXCR, storing one row per CDR3 protein. Of 500,000 to 600,000 distinct CDR3 sequences listed, approximately 29% are singletons. The sample here was PBMCs from the stem cell graft donor, taken from the stem cell graft. The chain links TRBV24-1 to TRBJ2-1; D not certain. This receptor was identified in a human donor who donated a stem cell graft to a child with aplastic anemia. CDR3 sequence reads: CATSDFAETSYNEQFF. The DNA for the CDR3 is TGTGCCACCAGTGATTTTGCGGAGACTTCCTACAATGAGCAGTTCTTC.